These 9 T cell receptor beta chains came from one sample sequenced in a study of patients and donors after allogeneic stem cell transplantation. TCRdb re-derived calls from the RT-PCR reads in MiXCR, one entry per CDR3 protein. The data show some 960,000 distinct CDR3 sequences, over 15% seen once. The specimen sequenced was blood, either unsorted or a sorted T cell fraction (not recorded which). All receptors come from a human donor who was either an allogeneic HSCT recipient or a stem cell or donor lymphocyte infusion donor (not recorded which). It is not recorded whose cells these are; they may come from a transplant donor.

The chain joins TRBV10-3 to TRBJ2-3; D unclear. Deletions cut 1 base from V and 0 bases from J, with 11 bases between. This CDR3 has 16 amino acids. Germline V gene data show CDR1 as ENHRY and CDR2 as SYGVKD. CDR3 DNA sequence: TGTGCCATCAGTGAGTATTCTACCATCAGCACAGATACGCAGTATTTT. Translation gives CAISEYSTISTDTQYF.

This clonotype was found many times. The chain combines TRBV29-1 with TRBJ2-7; possible D gene TRBD1, 6 bases. The CDR3 has 13 residues. Looked up from germline, CDR1 is SQVTM and CDR2 is ANQGSEA. Trimming shortened V by 4 bases and J by 0 bases, and 10 bases separated the two germline ends. CDR3 sequence: CSVVGGNSYEQYF. The CDR3 region has the DNA TGCAGCGTTGTAGGGGGTAACTCCTACGAGCAGTACTTC.

This clonotype was found a few times. V usage is TRBV6-2 or TRBV6-3 and J usage is TRBJ2-3, with D hard to call. This CDR3 comprises 13 residues. V was pared by 2 bases and J by 2 bases, with 5 bases between. Germline CDR1 reads MNHEY; CDR2 reads SVGEGT. CDR3: CASSYRITDTQYF. CDR3 in DNA: TGTGCCAGCAGTTACAGGATCACAGATACGCAGTATTTT.

This chain links TRBV15 with TRBJ1-6, with 7 bases that match TRBD1. The CDR3 loop spans 15 amino acids. Looked up from germline, CDR1 is LNHNV and CDR2 is YYDKDF (reference sequence). Losses at the gene ends were 0 bases for V and 7 bases for J; bases not matched to a gene: 3. The CDR3 loop is CATSRDRDRNSPLHF. The CDR3 nucleotides are TGTGCCACCAGCAGAGATCGGGACAGAAATTCACCCCTCCACTTT.

The chain joins TRBV19 to TRBJ1-5; 7 bases line up with TRBD1. The V and J ends lost 8 bases and 3 bases, in that order; junction bases with no gene match: 13. CDR3 length: 16 residues. Germline V gene lookup returns CDR1 LNHDA and CDR2 SQIVND (reference sequence). The CDR3 bases are TGTGCCAGTCGGGATCGGACAGGCGTTAACAATCAGCCCCAGCATTTT. Protein product: CASRDRTGVNNQPQHF.

The chain combines TRBV6-2 or TRBV6-3 with TRBJ2-5; the match to TRBD1 covers 10 bases. V lost 4 bases to trimming and J lost 0 bases; unmatched junction nucleotides: 17. The CDR3 totals 20 residues. The germline gives CDR1 MNHEY, CDR2 SVGEGT. CDR3 loop: CASSSHVYDRGRRYQETQYF. CDR3 DNA: TGTGCCAGCAGTTCCCACGTTTATGACAGGGGGCGCCGGTACCAAGAGACCCAGTACTTC.

This clonotype was seen many times. The chain is built from TRBV24-1 and TRBJ2-1, with 9 bases that match TRBD2. The V gene end was trimmed by 0 bases and the J gene end by 7 bases; junction bases not matched to a gene: 9. Germline CDR1 and CDR2: KGHDR and SFDVKD. CDR3 size: 17 residues. In DNA, the CDR3 is TGTGCCACCAGTGATTTGAAGGGTCTAGCGGGGATGAATGAGCAGTTCTTC. This encodes CATSDLKGLAGMNEQFF.

The chain employs TRBV11-2 and TRBJ2-2; a possible D gene is TRBD2 (5 bases). CDR1 is SGHAT and CDR2 is FQNNGV in the germline V gene. V was shortened by 5 bases and J by 3 bases, with 16 bases between the two germline ends. The CDR3 has 16 amino acids. CDR3: CASSHLGSPDTGELFF. The CDR3 DNA is TGTGCCAGCAGCCACCTGGGGAGTCCCGACACCGGGGAGCTGTTTTTT.

This chain connects TRBV12-5 to TRBJ1-5, with no clear D. CDR1 and CDR2 from the germline V gene are LGHNT and FRNRAP. CDR3 length: 13 amino acids. The ends were cut back, 4 bases at V and 0 bases at J, with 4 bases in the middle. The CDR3: CASGWFSNQPQHF. The CDR3 DNA sequence: TGTGCTAGTGGTTGGTTTAGCAATCAGCCCCAGCATTTT.